The source of this T cell receptor beta chain is a study of T cell clonotyping in hematopoietic cell transplantation. In regard to this clone: Its specificity is unknown.

Study-wide results and limits: CD4 and CD8 repertoire contributions could not be separated without sorting. Pathologically expanded recipient clonotypes increased progressively from day 30 to day 180 as diversity fell. At the given depth, recipient repertoires were over 97% de novo clonotypes.

Blood collection times were about day -28 and days 30, 100, 180 posttransplant. Libraries were prepared by immunoSEQ multiplex PCR; TCRdb keeps only in-frame clonotypes and omits some of them. The top ten hold about 26% of the sample, which has roughly 5,300 clones, roughly 68% seen once. The CDR3 runs to 16 residues. V was trimmed by 3 bases and J by 0 bases, leaving 14 bases between them. Germline V lookup: CDR1 LNHDA, CDR2 SQIVND (reference sequence). The sequencing here drew on PBMCs, taken 180 days after allogeneic stem cell transplant. The chain recombines TRBV19 with TRBJ1-1, with D perhaps matching TRBD1 (6 bases). The TCR sequence derives from a male patient in his 50s who had an allogeneic stem cell transplant from an unrelated donor, so the T cells may come from the graft donor. Some clones in this sample may be carry-over from other donors' samples. CDR3 nucleotide sequence: TGTGCCAGTAGTATTGCCCAGGGGCCTATGAACACTGAAGCTTTCTTT. Residues: CASSIAQGPMNTEAFF.